Listed here is a single TCR beta chain. No antigen is known for it. No qualities accompany the bases; no much larger clone lies one base away. The data are from a study of cytomegalovirus exposure and HLA in healthy donors (dated by TCRdb to 2016 to 2017). About the study as a whole: An earlier analysis of roughly 570 of the donors reported 276 Gb of sequence data and 117 million unique TCR beta sequences obtained from some 170 million T cells. Both class I and class II loci were covered by HLA typing, at four-digit resolution. An earlier analysis of fewer than 750 of the donors used high-throughput TCR beta sequencing to judge whether each TCR beta V gene segment behaved as functional or pseudogenic. Along with the 666-subject first cohort, a separate validation cohort of over 90 different subjects was used. To predict cytomegalovirus infection status, the study brought together high-throughput TCR immunosequencing, statistical association of individual TCRs with disease status, and machine learning. In a later analysis, previously published TCR beta repertoires from 500 to 750 donors were re-analyzed and high-resolution HLA genotyping was added so that TCR occurrence patterns could be studied. Every discovery cohort repertoire had been produced on one sequencing platform. The later analysis used no new phenotypic data to find candidate immune exposures, relying instead on TCR beta sequences and their occurrence across donors. Donor age, sex, ethnicity and CMV serostatus were collected together with the repertoire data. The study used immunosequencing to profile the T cell repertoires of 666 subjects and linked those repertoires to cytomegalovirus serostatus. About 5 DR-DQ haplotypes were handled as single units for association and clustering, since linkage in the cohort was strong. The study was designed to test whether signatures of past pathogen exposure could be identified by cataloging public T cell receptors. Around 330 gigabases of sequencing data and around 88 million unique TCR sequences made up an early release that covered 500 to 650 HLA-typed donors. A later genetic analysis used genome-wide SNP genotypes for about three fifths of the roughly 700 donors, treating that subset as a discovery cohort. Across about 380 genotyped donors of the cohort, an average of about 240,000 unique TCR beta nucleotide sequences per donor were sequenced, and approximately 19% of those sequences were non-productive. The number of typed donors differed by locus: roughly 620-640 for A, B, C, DRB1 and DQB1; roughly 510 for DQA1; approximately 610 for DPA1; and about 450 for DPB1. Among the approximately 400 genotyped donors, 81% belonged to the genetic ancestry cluster associated with self-reported Caucasian donors. Overall study outcomes, separate from this receptor: A cluster of highly shared sequence variants was judged likely to be a technical artifact of the sequencing pipeline. In this cohort, only TCR beta chains were sequenced, and detectable features were limited by the absence of alpha or paired-chain data. Most TCR sequences were seen in very few donors, while some public TCRs were found in many individuals. According to the authors, the approach could potentially be generalized to other disease states and immunological phenotypes. According to a later analysis, most CMV-associated TCR beta chains appeared to be HLA-restricted, and the HLA associations seemed to be driven largely by CMV exposure. Roughly uniform sequencing depth across donors was assumed in presence/absence analyses, although this assumption may not hold. The classifier was reported to diagnose cytomegalovirus status with high specificity and sensitivity in both the original and validation cohorts. According to a later genetic analysis, donors in an Asian-associated ancestry cluster had fewer N-insertions in productive TCRs than the approximately 650-donor mean. According to a later analysis, TCR association rates differed among HLA loci, with DRB1 alleles showing the most associated TCRs and HLA-C alleles showing the fewest. A few of the identified cytomegalovirus-associated TCR beta chains were confirmed in vitro to be specific for cytomegalovirus antigens. A further reported finding was that TCR beta sequences accurately predicted the HLA-A and HLA-B alleles for most subjects in the first cohort. A later analysis associated about 18,000 TCR beta sequences with specific HLA alleles at a false discovery rate of 0.05. For the cohort, immune exposure information was limited to CMV serostatus. Because the 87-base-pair reads could not distinguish some IMGT-functional V segments, including TRBV6-2 and TRBV6-3, those segments were excluded. According to a later analysis, parvovirus B19, influenza, CMV and Epstein-Barr virus appeared linked to several top co-occurrence clusters. In the study, roughly 160 TCR beta chains were listed as associated with cytomegalovirus. Assigning TCR associations to individual alleles was difficult when HLA alleles, especially DR and DQ, strongly co-occurred. Because HLA typing was unavailable for some donors at each locus, only the typed subset was used in association tests. In a later analysis, HLA-associated TCR beta chains were found to be more clonally expanded and to have lower generation probabilities than equally common non-associated chains. Linkage disequilibrium might explain the correlated functional status among segregating V segments, but an unknown experimental factor could not be excluded. V-gene and J-gene trimming of TCR beta chains was associated with a missense DCLRE1C variant in a later genetic analysis, and the association was replicated in an independent cohort. In an earlier analysis of approximately 600 of the donors, most TCR beta V segments were observed in productive rearrangements about 87% or about 30% of the time, broadly matching IMGT annotations. Because counts were too low, some 16 rarely observed V segments, including chromosome 9 orphons, were excluded from the earlier analysis of a few hundred of the donors.

Libraries were made using the immunoSEQ multiplex PCR assay. For the multiplex PCR, a mixture combining 60 forward primers for TCR Vbeta segments and 13 reverse primers for TCR Jbeta segments was used. A multiplex PCR assay on genomic DNA amplified the CDR3 region of rearranged TCR beta genes. The Illumina HiSeq System was used to sequence the amplified TCR beta libraries as 87-base-pair reads. The paper's processing steps were these. Across the 670 or so repertoires, a later analysis counted some 81 million unique TCR beta chains, 9.5 million to 13 million of which were shared by at least two donors. Raw reads were error-corrected and collapsed into unique sequences with a nearest-neighbor algorithm that merged closely related sequences to remove PCR and sequencing errors. Alignment of CDR3 sequences to IMGT reference sequences was used to assign V, D and J gene segments. For a sequence to be retained, at least a six-nucleotide match to both a V gene segment and a J gene segment was required. Rearrangements were classified as productive when the CDR3 lacked stop codons and remained in frame with V and J, and all other rearrangements were classified as non-productive. CDR3 was defined by IMGT convention, running from the second conserved V-encoded cysteine to the conserved J-encoded phenylalanine. The earlier analysis of approximately 500 of the donors excluded sequences that lacked an unambiguous match to a single V gene segment. In an earlier analysis of around 590 of the donors, a V segment was called functional when productive rearrangements were above 56.7%, and segregating when the standard deviation between donors exceeded 5%. A statistical classification framework was built to diagnose cytomegalovirus status from the catalog of TCR beta chain sequences. V and J gene assignment, in a later analysis, came from comparing TCR nucleotide sequences with IMGT/GENE-DB human TR gene sequences. A later analysis assigned CDR3 sequences and most-parsimonious VDJ recombination scenarios with the TCRdist pipeline. In a later analysis, each TCR beta chain was defined by its CDR3 amino acid sequence together with its V-gene family, and reads lacking a unique V-gene family were excluded. In a later analysis, 500 to 700 highly shared, low-generation-probability nucleotide sequences were removed to address suspected cross-contamination and a sequencing artifact. In a later analysis, a clonal expansion index for each public chain was calculated from normalized within-repertoire ranks of inferred template counts. In a later analysis, generation probabilities were computed using a VDJ recombination model fitted to out-of-frame rearrangements, and the results were checked against IGoR. Hypergeometric tests were used in a later analysis to score TCR-TCR, TCR-HLA and TCR-CMV co-occurrence, with a repertoire-size bias correction applied to the TCR pairs. To estimate false discovery rates, a later analysis permuted the HLA or CMV assignments 20 times. In a later analysis, co-occurring TCRs were grouped using DBSCAN, and TCRdist sequence similarity was added for clustering within HLA-allele-positive subsets. Repertoires with fewer than 30,000 or more than 120,000 public chains were left out of co-occurrence clustering, as were about five repertoires with anomalous nucleotide sharing. TCRdb mirrors the immuneACCESS table, restricted to in-frame sequences. Some clones are absent from its copies; in checked studies, under half trace to an unresolved V gene, and the reason for the others is unknown. V and J calls and clone size are given by that table; D and trimming were obtained from the DNA. For this sample the table gives roughly 200,000 clones, of which roughly 80% were detected only once. The ten biggest clones cover about 2.6% of the sample.

There are 13 amino acids in the CDR3, from cysteine to phenylalanine inclusive. Solely the CDR3 DNA is kept, with 39 bases framed from the first base. Per the germline V gene (reference sequence), MNHEY is the CDR1 and SMNVEV is the CDR2. V is pared back by 3 bases and J by 2 bases, with 5 bases lying between the germline termini. In total, roughly 670 healthy bone marrow donors made up the cohort. At the time of sampling, all cohort members were nominally healthy, though unrecorded immune exposures were likely present. The donor tested CMV seronegative, placing the donor among the roughly 350 seronegative members of the cohort. Every donor gave a peripheral blood sample, and the peripheral blood mononuclear cells from that sample were used for TCR beta sequencing. The Qiagen DNeasy Blood Extraction Kit was used to extract genomic DNA from the blood cell samples.

Sequenced sample: PBMCs. The chain couples TRBV27 to TRBJ2-4, with the D gene too uncertain to name. The clonotype originates from a woman aged 40 to 49 in good health and CMV-seronegative. The nucleotide sequence reads TGTGCCAGCAGTTTTAATCCCAAAAACATTCAGTACTTC. This codes for CASSFNPKNIQYF.